The clone carrying this T cell receptor (beta chain) appeared a few times. Its antigen is not known. This record comes from a study of a mutant IDH1 vaccine in newly diagnosed glioma. The wider study: Across weeks 1, 3, 5, 7, 11, 15, 19 and 23, patients received a vaccination each time, eight in all. Commencement of vaccination occurred 4-6 weeks following radiotherapy alone, or concurrently with temozolomide cycles. Treated patients showed a male proportion of about 60%, a female proportion of around 38%, and a mean age of around 40 years. Study-level points and caveats: Pseudoprogression showed no apparent link to changes in top peripheral T cell clonotypes.

The protocol was immunoSEQ multiplex PCR, while the TCRdb copy is restricted to in-frame clones and leaves out a portion. The sample lists 25,000 to 35,000 clones; around nine tenths were seen once. The time point was: week 23, last vaccination. The content of each vaccine dose was 300 ug of mutant IDH1 20-mer peptide, and topical imiquimod accompanied it. This sequence originates from a man aged 40-49 years with glioma. The input for sequencing was PBMCs, taken from a glioma patient whose treatment included an IDH1 peptide vaccine.

CDR3 sequence: CASSKQDRGHPGELFF. For the CDR3, the DNA is TGTGCCAGCAGCAAGCAGGACAGGGGGCATCCCGGGGAGCTGTTTTTT. The chain links TRBV21-1 to TRBJ2-2; the DNA was not compared with TRBD1, the D call given in the table. TRBV21-1 is given as a pseudogene. This CDR3 comprises 16 residues.